A selection of T cell receptor beta chains follows, all from one sample in a study of a mutant IDH1 vaccine in newly diagnosed glioma. Clones were read by immunoSEQ multiplex PCR, and TCRdb kept only the in-frame ones, dropping some. The sample includes tens of thousands of clones, approximately 81% of them seen just once. No antigen has been identified for these receptors. The sample was PBMCs, taken from a glioma patient whose treatment included an IDH1 peptide vaccine. Receptors originate from a man between 18 and 35 years old with glioma. Each CDR3 is given with its conserved first and last residue. D genes are given only for firm matches. Clone size is shown for a subset of rows, as once, few, many or a class of expanded clone.

TRBJ2-1 TRBD2 TRBV25-1 - CASSELGAVGQRGGEIF TGTGCCAGCAGTGAATTAGGAGCGGTTGGCCAGCGGGGGGGCGAGATCTTC
TRBJ2-1 - TRBV1 - CTSSQEPWTGYNEQFF TGCACCAGCAGCCAAGAGCCATGGACGGGATACAATGAGCAGTTCTTC
TRBJ2-7 - TRBV5-6 - CASSLGRGVYEQYF TGTGCCAGCAGCTTGGGTAGGGGAGTCTACGAGCAGTACTTC
TRBJ1-4 TRBD1 TRBV11-2 - CASSSGTGGMSNEKLFF TGTGCCAGCAGCTCCGGGACAGGGGGAATGAGTAATGAAAAACTGTTTTTT
TRBJ2-3 - TRBV19 - CASHRGFGTDTQYF TGTGCCAGCCATAGAGGGTTTGGCACAGATACGCAGTATTTT
TRBJ1-1 - TRBV5-6 - CASSLEGGAITEAFF TGTGCCAGCAGCTTGGAGGGCGGGGCCATCACTGAAGCTTTCTTT
TRBJ2-5 - TRBV6-6 - CASSYTSPQETQYF TGTGCCAGCAGTTACACTAGCCCCCAAGAGACCCAGTACTTC
TRBJ1-4 TRBD1 TRBV5-6 - CASSPTGTGDEKLFF TGTGCCAGCAGCCCTACCGGGACAGGGGATGAAAAACTGTTTTTT
TRBJ2-3 - TRBV13 - CASSSRRASTDTQYF TGTGCCAGCAGCTCTAGGAGGGCTAGCACAGATACGCAGTATTTT
TRBJ2-1 - TRBV18 - CASSPTSRAARHNEQFF TGTGCCAGCTCACCCACTTCCAGGGCCGCTCGCCACAATGAGCAGTTCTTC
TRBJ1-1 - TRBV27 - CASSLQTNTEAFF TGTGCCAGCAGTTTGCAGACAAACACTGAAGCTTTCTTT
TRBJ1-6 - TRBV7-6 - CASSDGQYNSPLHF TGTGCCAGCAGCGACGGACAGTATAATTCACCCCTCCACTTT
TRBJ2-5 - TRBV7-3 - CASSLFSKGETQYF TGTGCCAGCAGCTTATTCAGCAAGGGGGAGACCCAGTACTTC
TRBJ2-5 - TRBV6-5 - CASSLRHTEDTQYF TGTGCCAGCAGCCTTAGACACACCGAAGACACCCAGTACTTC
TRBJ1-1 - TRBV5-1 - CASSLEIRGEAFF TGCGCCAGCAGCTTGGAAATAAGGGGGGAAGCTTTCTTT
TRBJ2-7 TRBD1 TRBV4-3 - CASSREFGTGYEQYF TGCGCCAGCAGCCGAGAATTCGGGACAGGGTACGAGCAGTACTTC
TRBJ1-5 - TRBV10-2 few CASMRDPSGQGRGQPQHF TGCGCCAGCATGAGAGACCCCTCGGGCCAGGGACGTGGTCAGCCCCAGCATTTT
TRBJ1-5 TRBD1 TRBV6-5 few CASSSTGTGRNQPQHF TGTGCCAGCAGTTCGACCGGGACAGGGCGCAATCAGCCCCAGCATTTT
TRBJ1-1 TRBD1 TRBV15 few CATTTTLTGRETEAFF TGTGCCACCACAACTACCCTGACAGGGAGAGAGACTGAAGCTTTCTTT
TRBJ1-1 TRBD1 TRBV7-9 once CASSLGDRAVF TGTGCCAGCAGCCTAGGGGACAGGGCAGTCTTT
TRBJ2-1 TRBD1 TRBV27 - CASSFRGQGYNEQFF TGTGCCAGCAGTTTCCGGGGACAGGGTTACAATGAGCAGTTCTTC
TRBJ1-1 - TRBV14 - CASSLGRVGTEAFF TGTGCCAGCAGCCTGGGAAGGGTGGGCACTGAAGCTTTCTTT
TRBJ2-7 - TRBV15 once CATSNRRRSYEQYF TGTGCCACCAGCAACAGGAGGAGGTCCTACGAGCAGTACTTC
TRBJ2-1 TRBD1 TRBV19 - CASSIDPPGAGGINEQFF TGTGCCAGTAGTATAGACCCCCCCGGGGCAGGGGGCATCAATGAGCAGTTCTTC